This entry lists 3 T cell receptor beta chains sequenced from one sample in a study of cytomegalovirus exposure and HLA in healthy donors. With 60 Vbeta and 13 Jbeta primers, the PCR was carried out. Sequencing used immunoSEQ multiplex PCR; TCRdb keeps in-frame clones, though not all of them. The data contain approximately 70,000 clones, about 67% of them singletons. Input material: PBMCs. The receptors derive from a human donor in good health.

The gene calls are TRBV30 and TRBJ2-2, with D perhaps TRBD2 (6 bases). The germline gives CDR1 GTSNPN, CDR2 SVGIG (reference sequence). The V and J ends lost 0 bases and 6 bases respectively, with 14 bases between them. This CDR3 comprises 15 residues. The CDR3 loop reads CAWSVNLAMAGELFF. The CDR3 DNA reads TGTGCCTGGAGTGTAAACCTAGCGATGGCCGGGGAGCTGTTTTTT.

The CDR3 here is CSVHYTGLERGYTF. The CDR3 DNA sequence: TGCAGCGTTCACTACACAGGGCTGGAGCGTGGCTACACCTTC. The V gene is TRBV29-1, the J gene TRBJ1-2; a possible D gene is TRBD1 (6 bases). CDR1 and CDR2 from the germline V gene are SQVTM and ANQGSEA. V lost 5 bases, J lost 7 bases, and 20 bases lay in between. CDR3 length: 14 amino acids.

The chain is built from TRBV6-5 and TRBJ1-2; 8 nucleotides align to TRBD1. Germline V lookup: CDR1 MNHEY, CDR2 SVGAGI. CDR3 length: 12 residues. V trimming: 5 bases; J trimming: 8 bases; junction bases outside the gene matches: 4. The CDR3 DNA follows: TGTGCCAGCAGTCCTCCAGGGGGCGGCTACACCTTC. Protein: CASSPPGGGYTF.